This T cell receptor beta chain was sequenced for a study of cytomegalovirus exposure and HLA in healthy donors. At the level of the study: HLA-typed donors were the source of 83 million or so unique TCRs, which an early data release held.

Unrecorded immune exposure was likely among donors, who were nominally healthy when sampled. There are 13 residues in the CDR3. In germline, CDR1 is MNHNS, CDR2 SASEGT. This clone was picked up one time. Its antigen is as yet unknown. The study's findings and limits: Most TCRs appeared rarely, but some public TCRs recurred in many donors. TRBV6-2, TRBV6-3 and some other V segments were unresolvable in 87-base-pair reads.

The PCR employed 60 Vbeta primers together with 13 Jbeta primers. Generated by immunoSEQ multiplex PCR, the TCRdb table keeps only in-frame clones and is missing some. The sample includes 130,000 to 150,000 clones, roughly 70% of them seen just once. This receptor was obtained from a middle-aged woman in good health and CMV-seronegative. The gene calls are TRBV6-1 and TRBJ2-5; no definite D call. The tail of the sequence fits TRBJ2-7 better, so the J call may be wrong. The sequenced sample consisted of PBMCs. The CDR3 region has the DNA TGTGCCAGCAGTGAATCTACTTTAAACGAGCAGTACTTC. Its protein is CASSESTLNEQYF.